There are a few counts of the clone carrying this T cell receptor (beta chain). Authors' data handling: Reference gene primer amplification gave estimated nucleated cell counts. The data were produced by immunoSEQ multiplex PCR, yet TCRdb's version contains in-frame clones alone and is incomplete. V and J calls and clone size are given by that table; D and trimming were obtained from the DNA. The profile covers about 210,000 clones, with around 88% appearing a single time and under 2.5% taken by the ten largest. Trimming took 0 bases from V and 5 from J; bases not matched to a gene: 5. The CDR3 runs to 15 residues. Germline assignment: CDR1 MNHEY and CDR2 SVGEGT. The cohort comprised adults aged about 18 to 100 years residing in 24 US areas. The sample belongs to a study of blood T cell repertoires in COVID-19. Study context: Donors in the United States, Italy and Spain gave samples during acute or convalescent COVID-19. PBMCs, B-cell-depleted T cells, or T cells provided the cDNA or gDNA that made up the material.

This receptor was taken from a woman aged 40 to 50 with acute COVID-19. Sequences were obtained from PBMCs or T cells enriched from blood (not recorded which). This chain links TRBV6-2 or TRBV6-3 with TRBJ2-7, with 9 bases identical to TRBD2. CDR3 in DNA: TGTGCCAGCAGTTACTCGGCGGGAGGGTGGAACGAGCAGTACGTC. Translating it yields CASSYSAGGWNEQYV.